These T cell receptor beta chains were read from a single sample in a study of CD8 T cells in ankylosing spondylitis. From the 5' RACE reads, TCRdb called clonotypes with MiXCR, one entry per CDR3 protein. The sample includes fewer than 750,000 distinct CDR3 sequences, around a fifth seen only once; the top ten take 15% to 20%. The material sequenced was blood, either unsorted or a sorted T cell fraction (not recorded which). The source is a male donor with ankylosing spondylitis. Both conserved end residues are part of each CDR3. The order of the fields is J gene, clone size, D gene, V gene, CDR3 DNA, CDR3 protein. A D gene is named only where the DNA matches it firmly. Only part of the rows carry a size: once, few, many, or a class if the clone is expanded.

>TRBJ2-3|few|.|TRBV5-1
TGCGCCAGCAGCTACACAGGGTATGAGGATACGCAGTATTTT
CASSYTGYEDTQYF
>TRBJ2-7|.|TRBD2|TRBV29-1
TGCAGCGTGACTAGCGGGGGGCTCTACGAGCAGTACTTC
CSVTSGGLYEQYF
>TRBJ2-2|.|TRBD1|TRBV14
TGTGCCAGCAGCCAATCGGGGCAGGGGGCCATTATCGGGGAGCTGTTTTTT
CASSQSGQGAIIGELFF
>TRBJ2-2|few|.|TRBV21-1
TGTGCCAGCAGCAAAAAGAGGGGGCGGGCTGGGAGGAAGAACACCGGGGAGCTGTTTTTT
CASSKKRGRAGRKNTGELFF
>TRBJ1-5|few|.|TRBV20-1
TGCAGTGCTAGAGAGAGCCTAGGTGAGCCCCAGCATTTT
CSARESLGEPQHF
>TRBJ2-1|few|TRBD2|TRBV4-1
TGCGCCAGCAGCCAGTTGACTAGCAGCTCCTACAATGAGCAGTTCTTC
CASSQLTSSSYNEQFF
>TRBJ1-2|few|.|TRBV7-2
TGTGCCAGCAGCCCCGCTTTCTTAGCCACTCGGGGGCTTGGCTACACCTTC
CASSPAFLATRGLGYTF
>TRBJ1-1|few|.|TRBV28
TGTGCCAGCCGCAGACAGACGAACACTGAAGCTTTCTTT
CASRRQTNTEAFF
>TRBJ2-7|few|TRBD1|TRBV2
TGTGCCAGCAGCCAAACAGGGGGCGCCACCTACGAGCAGTACTTC
CASSQTGGATYEQYF
>TRBJ2-3|few|TRBD1|TRBV6-2/TRBV6-3
TGTGCCAGCAGTTCTGGACAGGGAGCTAGCACAGATACGCAGTATTTT
CASSSGQGASTDTQYF
>TRBJ1-2|few|.|TRBV20-1
TGCAGTGCTAGATGGGGAACAGGGTTCTACACCTTC
CSARWGTGFYTF
>TRBJ2-7|few|TRBD1|TRBV12-5
TGTGCTAGTGGTTTGAGGGGGCCCCCCTACGAGCAGTACTTC
CASGLRGPPYEQYF
>TRBJ1-4|.|TRBD1|TRBV5-6
TGTGCCAGCAGCTTGGCCGGGGAAGGGGGCCTGGAAAAACTGTTTTTT
CASSLAGEGGLEKLFF
>TRBJ2-6|.|.|TRBV5-6
TGTGCCAGCAGCAAGTCCCGTTCCAGCTCTGGGGCCAACGTCCTGACTTTC
CASSKSRSSSGANVLTF
>TRBJ1-2|.|.|TRBV29-1
TGCAGCGTTGAATGGGGGCGCAGATATGGCTACACCTTC
CSVEWGRRYGYTF
>TRBJ2-7|many|.|TRBV10-3
TGTGCCATCAGTGAAAATGGGAACGAGCAGTACTTC
CAISENGNEQYF
>TRBJ2-1|.|TRBD1|TRBV12-3/TRBV12-4
TGTGCCAGCAGTTTACTTTGGACAGGGGACAATGAGCAGTTCTTC
CASSLLWTGDNEQFF
>TRBJ2-7|.|.|TRBV6-2/TRBV6-3
TGTGCCAGCACCGGGGACCTCAACTCGGGAGAGCAGTACTTC
CASTGDLNSGEQYF
>TRBJ2-7|many|.|TRBV20-1
TGCAGTGCTAGTACGGGACGGACCGGCGAGCAGTACTTC
CSASTGRTGEQYF
>TRBJ1-2|.|.|TRBV5-6
TGTGCCAGCAGCACGACCGCTTATGGCTACACCTTC
CASSTTAYGYTF
>TRBJ2-3|.|.|TRBV5-5
TGTGCCAGCAGCTTGGGGGTAGGGGCTCATACGCAGTATTTT
CASSLGVGAHTQYF
>TRBJ2-3|few|.|TRBV24-1
TGTGCCACCAGTGATACCCGGGACAGCACAGATACGCAGTATTTT
CATSDTRDSTDTQYF
>TRBJ1-2|.|.|TRBV4-1
TGCGCCAGCAGCCAAGAAAATAGGGGGTTTGGCTACACCTTC
CASSQENRGFGYTF